This T cell receptor (beta chain) stems from a study of PD-1 blockade in classical Hodgkin lymphoma. Whole-study findings and limits: Exclusion applied to patients who initiated nivolumab less than 1 year following ASCT.

TCRdb's table, derived via immunoSEQ multiplex PCR, lists solely in-frame clones and lacks some. The sample gives 15,000 to 20,000 clones, about four fifths of which show up once; under 5% is in the top ten. All patients experienced relapse after autologous stem cell transplantation, and brentuximab vedotin exposure was variable. As for this clone: The antigen is undetermined.

The CDR3 is 14 residues long. V lost 10 bases and J 3 bases, leaving 19 bases between the germline ends. Germline values: CDR1 SNHLY, CDR2 FYNNEI. The sample in question was peripheral blood mononuclear cells (PBMCs), obtained at baseline. The genes are TRBV2 and TRBJ2-7; tentatively, D is TRBD1 (9 bases). The sequence was collected from a human donor with classical Hodgkin lymphoma. The CDR3: CATSLAGQGYEQYF. For the CDR3, the DNA is TGTGCCACATCCTTAGCGGGACAGGGCTACGAGCAGTACTTC.